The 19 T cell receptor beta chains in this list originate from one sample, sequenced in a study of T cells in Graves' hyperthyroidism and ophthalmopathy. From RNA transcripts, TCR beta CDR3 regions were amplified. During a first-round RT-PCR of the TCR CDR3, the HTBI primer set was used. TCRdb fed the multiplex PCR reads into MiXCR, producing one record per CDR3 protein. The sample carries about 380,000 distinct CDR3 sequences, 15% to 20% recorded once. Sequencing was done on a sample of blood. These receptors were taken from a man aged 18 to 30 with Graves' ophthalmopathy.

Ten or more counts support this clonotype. The CDR3 loop is CASSQESAGTGSEKLFF. The CDR3 bases are TGTGCCAGCAGCCAAGAATCGGCAGGGACAGGGTCCGAAAAACTGTTTTTT. V and J are TRBV3-1 and TRBJ1-4; 9 bases are a match to TRBD1. This CDR3 has 17 residues. V was clipped by 0 bases and J by 8 bases; unmatched bases: 10. Germline V gene lookup returns CDR1 LGHDT and CDR2 YNNKEL (reference sequence).

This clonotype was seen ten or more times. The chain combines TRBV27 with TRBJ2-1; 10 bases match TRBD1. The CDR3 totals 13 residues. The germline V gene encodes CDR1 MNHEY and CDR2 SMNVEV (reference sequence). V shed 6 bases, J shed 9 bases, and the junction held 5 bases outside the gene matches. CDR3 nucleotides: TGTGCCAGCAGATTAGGACAGGGGGGTGAGCAGTTCTTC. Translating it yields CASRLGQGGEQFF.

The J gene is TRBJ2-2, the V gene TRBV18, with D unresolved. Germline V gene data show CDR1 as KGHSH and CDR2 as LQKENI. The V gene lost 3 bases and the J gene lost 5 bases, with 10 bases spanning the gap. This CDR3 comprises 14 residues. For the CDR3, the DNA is TGTGCCAGCTCACCTGATTATAGGACCGGGGAGCTGTTTTTT. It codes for CASSPDYRTGELFF.

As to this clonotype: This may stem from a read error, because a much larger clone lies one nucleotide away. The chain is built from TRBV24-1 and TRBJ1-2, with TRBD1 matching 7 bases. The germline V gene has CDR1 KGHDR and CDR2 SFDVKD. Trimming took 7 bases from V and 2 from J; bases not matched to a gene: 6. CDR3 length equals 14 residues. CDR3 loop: CATSGTEKNYGYTF. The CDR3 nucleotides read TGTGCCACCAGCGGGACAGAGAAGAACTATGGCTACACCTTC.

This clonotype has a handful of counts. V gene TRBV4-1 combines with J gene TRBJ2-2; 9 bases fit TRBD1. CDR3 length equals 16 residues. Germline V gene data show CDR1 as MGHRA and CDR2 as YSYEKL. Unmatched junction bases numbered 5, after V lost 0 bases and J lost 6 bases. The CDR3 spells CASSQERQGVSGELFF. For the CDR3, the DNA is TGCGCCAGCAGCCAAGAGAGACAGGGGGTGTCCGGGGAGCTGTTTTTT.

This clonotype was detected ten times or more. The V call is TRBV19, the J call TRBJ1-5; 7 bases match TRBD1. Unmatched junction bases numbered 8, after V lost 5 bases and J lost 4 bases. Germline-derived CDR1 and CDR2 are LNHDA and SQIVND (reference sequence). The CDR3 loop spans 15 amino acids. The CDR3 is CASSARDSFNQPQHF. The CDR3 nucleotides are TGTGCCAGTAGTGCCCGGGACAGCTTTAATCAGCCCCAGCATTTT. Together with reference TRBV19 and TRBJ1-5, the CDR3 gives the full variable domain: DGGITQSPKYLFRKEGQNVTLSCEQNLNHDAMYWYRQDPGQGLRLIYYSQIVNDFQKGDIAEGYSVSREKKESFPLTVTSAQKNPTAFYLCASSARDSFNQPQHFGDGTRLSIL.

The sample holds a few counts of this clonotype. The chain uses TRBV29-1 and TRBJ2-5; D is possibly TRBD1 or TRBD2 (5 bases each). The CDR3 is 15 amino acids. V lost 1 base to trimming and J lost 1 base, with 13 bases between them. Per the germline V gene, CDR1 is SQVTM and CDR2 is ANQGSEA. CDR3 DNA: TGCAGCGTTGAAGCCCCGATGGGGACCCAAGAGACCCAGTACTTC. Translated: CSVEAPMGTQETQYF.

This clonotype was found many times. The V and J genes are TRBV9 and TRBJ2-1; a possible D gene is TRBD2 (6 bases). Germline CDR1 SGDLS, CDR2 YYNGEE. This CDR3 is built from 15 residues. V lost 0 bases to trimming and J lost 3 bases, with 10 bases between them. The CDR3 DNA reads TGTGCCAGCAGCGTAGGGGCCGGGAGCTACAATGAGCAGTTCTTC. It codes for CASSVGAGSYNEQFF.

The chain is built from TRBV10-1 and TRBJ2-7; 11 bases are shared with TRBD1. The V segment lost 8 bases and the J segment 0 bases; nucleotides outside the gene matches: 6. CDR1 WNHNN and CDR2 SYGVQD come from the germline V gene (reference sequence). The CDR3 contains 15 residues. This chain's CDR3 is CASATGTGGSYEQYF. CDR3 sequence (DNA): TGCGCCAGCGCGACCGGGACAGGGGGCTCCTACGAGCAGTACTTC.

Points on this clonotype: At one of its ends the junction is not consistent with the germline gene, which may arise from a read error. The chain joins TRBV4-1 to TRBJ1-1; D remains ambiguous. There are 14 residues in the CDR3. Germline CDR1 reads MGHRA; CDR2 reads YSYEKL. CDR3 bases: TGCGCCAGCAGCCAAGATACCCCGAACACTGGAGCTTTCTTT. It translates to CASSQDTPNTGAFF.

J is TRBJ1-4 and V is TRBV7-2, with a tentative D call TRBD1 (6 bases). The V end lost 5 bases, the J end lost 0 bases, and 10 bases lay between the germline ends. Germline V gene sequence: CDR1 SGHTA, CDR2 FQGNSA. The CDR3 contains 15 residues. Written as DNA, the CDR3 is TGTGCCAGCAGCCAGGGGCCTGCAACTAATGAAAAACTGTTTTTT. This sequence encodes CASSQGPATNEKLFF.

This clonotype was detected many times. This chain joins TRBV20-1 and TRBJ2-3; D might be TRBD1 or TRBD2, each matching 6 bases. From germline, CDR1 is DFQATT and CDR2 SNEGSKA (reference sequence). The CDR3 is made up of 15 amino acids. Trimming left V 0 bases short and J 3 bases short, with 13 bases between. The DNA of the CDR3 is TGCAGTGCTAGAGATACCGGGGGCGGGACAGATACGCAGTATTTT. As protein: CSARDTGGGTDTQYF.

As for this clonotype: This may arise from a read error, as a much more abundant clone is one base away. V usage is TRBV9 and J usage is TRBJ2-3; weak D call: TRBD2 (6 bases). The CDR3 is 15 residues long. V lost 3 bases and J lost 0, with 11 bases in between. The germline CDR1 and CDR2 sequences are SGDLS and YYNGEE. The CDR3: CASSAAGTSTDTQYF. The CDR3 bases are TGTGCCAGCAGCGCTGCCGGGACTAGCACAGATACGCAGTATTTT.

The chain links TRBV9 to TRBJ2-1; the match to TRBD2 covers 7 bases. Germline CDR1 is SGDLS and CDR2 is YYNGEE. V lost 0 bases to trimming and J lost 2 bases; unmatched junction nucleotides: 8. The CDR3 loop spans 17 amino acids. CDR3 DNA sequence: TGTGCCAGCAGCGTAGCGGGGGGACTCGACGCCTACAATGAGCAGTTCTTC. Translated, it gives CASSVAGGLDAYNEQFF.

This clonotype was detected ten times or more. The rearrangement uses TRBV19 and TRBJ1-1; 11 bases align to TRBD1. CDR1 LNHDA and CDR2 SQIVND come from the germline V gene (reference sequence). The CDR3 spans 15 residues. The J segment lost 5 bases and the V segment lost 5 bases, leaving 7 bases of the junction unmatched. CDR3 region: CASSGTGGIRTEAFF. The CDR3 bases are TGTGCCAGTAGTGGGACAGGGGGTATACGGACTGAAGCTTTCTTT.

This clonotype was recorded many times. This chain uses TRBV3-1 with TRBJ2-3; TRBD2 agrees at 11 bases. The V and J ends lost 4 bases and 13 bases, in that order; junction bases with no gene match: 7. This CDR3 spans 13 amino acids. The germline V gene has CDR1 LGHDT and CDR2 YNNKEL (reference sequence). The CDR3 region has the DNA TGTGCCAGCAGCCCCGGGACTAGCGGAGTGGAGTATTTT. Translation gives CASSPGTSGVEYF.

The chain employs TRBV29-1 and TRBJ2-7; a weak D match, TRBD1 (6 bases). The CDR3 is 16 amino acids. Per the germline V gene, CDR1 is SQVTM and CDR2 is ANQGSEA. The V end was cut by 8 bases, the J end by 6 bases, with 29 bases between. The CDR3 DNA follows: TGCAGCCACTGGACAGAAATACCAAGATACTACGGCGAGCAGTACTTC. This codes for CSHWTEIPRYYGEQYF.

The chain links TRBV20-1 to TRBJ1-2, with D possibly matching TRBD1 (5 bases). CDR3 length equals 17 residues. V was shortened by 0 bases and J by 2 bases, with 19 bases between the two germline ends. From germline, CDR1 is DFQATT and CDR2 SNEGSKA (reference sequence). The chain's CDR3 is CSARDSQGGSLNYGYTF. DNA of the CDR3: TGCAGTGCTAGAGATAGCCAGGGTGGGAGTCTGAACTATGGCTACACCTTC.

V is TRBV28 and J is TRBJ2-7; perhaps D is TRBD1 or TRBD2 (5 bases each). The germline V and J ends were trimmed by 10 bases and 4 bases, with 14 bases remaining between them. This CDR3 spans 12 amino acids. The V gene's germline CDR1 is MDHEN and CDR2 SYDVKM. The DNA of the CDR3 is TGTGCCACCACCCTGGGGGATTACGAGCAGTACTTC. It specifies CATTLGDYEQYF.